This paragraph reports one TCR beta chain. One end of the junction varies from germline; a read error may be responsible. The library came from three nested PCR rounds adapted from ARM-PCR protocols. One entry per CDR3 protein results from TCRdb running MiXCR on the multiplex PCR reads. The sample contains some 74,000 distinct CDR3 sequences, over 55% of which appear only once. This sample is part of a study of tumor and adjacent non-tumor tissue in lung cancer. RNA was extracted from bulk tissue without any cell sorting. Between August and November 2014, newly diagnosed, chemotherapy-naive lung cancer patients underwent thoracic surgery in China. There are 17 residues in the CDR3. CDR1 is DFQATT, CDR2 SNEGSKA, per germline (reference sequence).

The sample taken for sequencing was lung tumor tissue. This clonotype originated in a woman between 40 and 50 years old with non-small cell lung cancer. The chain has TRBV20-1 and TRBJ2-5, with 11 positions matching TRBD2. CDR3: CSVRDLILLAGEETQYF. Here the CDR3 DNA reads TGCAGTGTTAGAGATTTAATCCTACTAGCGGGAGAAGAGACCCAGTACTTC.